Below, one T cell receptor (beta chain) is given with its context. These data come from a study of blood T cell repertoires in COVID-19. Study-wide context: Collection of acute and convalescent COVID-19 samples took place in the United States, Italy and Spain.

In the authors' methods: From reference gene primer amplification, estimates of nucleated cell counts were derived. TCRdb's table, derived via immunoSEQ multiplex PCR, lists solely in-frame clones and lacks some. The D gene and trimming were derived from the DNA, and the V and J assignments and clone size from that table. This sample has 370,000 or so clones, with more than 70% found just once. Losses at the gene ends were 1 base for V and 4 bases for J; bases not matched to a gene: 4. Germline values: CDR1 LNHDA, CDR2 SQIVND (reference sequence). CDR3 length: 15 amino acids. The receptor was derived from a man aged 25 to 45 who had recovered from COVID-19. The chain carries TRBV19 and TRBJ1-1; 9 bases line up with TRBD1. The sequenced material came from PBMCs or T cells enriched from blood (not recorded which). The CDR3 DNA sequence: TGTGCCAGTAGTATAGGGGGGGACAGGGCCACTGAAGCTTTCTTT. Translated: CASSIGGDRATEAFF.